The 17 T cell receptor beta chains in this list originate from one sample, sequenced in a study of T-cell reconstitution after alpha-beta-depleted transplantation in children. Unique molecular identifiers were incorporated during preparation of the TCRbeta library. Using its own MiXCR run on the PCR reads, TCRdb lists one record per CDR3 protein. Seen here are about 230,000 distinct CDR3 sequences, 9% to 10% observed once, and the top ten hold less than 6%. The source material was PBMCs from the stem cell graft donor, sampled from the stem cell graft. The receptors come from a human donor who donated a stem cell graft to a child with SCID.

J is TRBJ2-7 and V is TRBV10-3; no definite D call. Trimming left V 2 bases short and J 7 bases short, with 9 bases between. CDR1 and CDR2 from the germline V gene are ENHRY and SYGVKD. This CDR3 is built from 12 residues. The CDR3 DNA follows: TGTGCCATCAGTGAGCAGTCCGGGGAGCAGTACTTC. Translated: CAISEQSGEQYF.

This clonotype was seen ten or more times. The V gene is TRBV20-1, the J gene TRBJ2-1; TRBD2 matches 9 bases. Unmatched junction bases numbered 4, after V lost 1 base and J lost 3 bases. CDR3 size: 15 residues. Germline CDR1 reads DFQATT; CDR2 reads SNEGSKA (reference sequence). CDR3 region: CSARVWTSDYNEQFF. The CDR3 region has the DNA TGCAGTGCTAGAGTATGGACTAGCGACTACAATGAGCAGTTCTTC.

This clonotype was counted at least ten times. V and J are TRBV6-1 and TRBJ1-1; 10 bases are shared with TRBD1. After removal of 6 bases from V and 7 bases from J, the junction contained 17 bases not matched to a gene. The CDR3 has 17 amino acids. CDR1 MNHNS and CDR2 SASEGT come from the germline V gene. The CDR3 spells CASRTKMRTGGQSEAFF. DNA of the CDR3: TGTGCCAGCAGGACCAAAATGAGGACAGGGGGACAAAGTGAAGCTTTCTTT.

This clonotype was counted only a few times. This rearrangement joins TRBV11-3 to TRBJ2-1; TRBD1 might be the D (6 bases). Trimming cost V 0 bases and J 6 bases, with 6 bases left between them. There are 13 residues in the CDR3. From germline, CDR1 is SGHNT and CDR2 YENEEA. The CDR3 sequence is CASSLEDSNEQFF. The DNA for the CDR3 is TGTGCCAGCAGCTTAGAGGACAGCAATGAGCAGTTCTTC. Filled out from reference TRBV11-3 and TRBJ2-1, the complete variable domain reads EAGVVQSPRYKIIEKKQPVAFWCNPISGHNTLYWYLQNLGQGPELLIRYENEEAVDDSQLPKDRFSAERLKGVDSTLKIQPAELGDSAVYLCASSLEDSNEQFFGPGTRLTVL.

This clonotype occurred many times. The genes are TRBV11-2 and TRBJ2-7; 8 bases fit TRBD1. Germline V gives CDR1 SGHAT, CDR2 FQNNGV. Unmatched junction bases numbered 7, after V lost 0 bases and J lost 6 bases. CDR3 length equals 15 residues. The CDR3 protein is CASSLDGQGLGEQYF. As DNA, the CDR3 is TGTGCCAGCAGCTTAGACGGACAGGGTTTAGGCGAGCAGTACTTC.

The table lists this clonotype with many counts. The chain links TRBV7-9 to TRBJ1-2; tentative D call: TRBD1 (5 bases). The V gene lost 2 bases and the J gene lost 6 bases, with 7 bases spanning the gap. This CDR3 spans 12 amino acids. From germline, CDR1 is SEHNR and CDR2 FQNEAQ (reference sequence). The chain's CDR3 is CASSLRGDGYTF. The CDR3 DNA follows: TGTGCCAGCAGCTTACGGGGGGATGGCTACACCTTC.

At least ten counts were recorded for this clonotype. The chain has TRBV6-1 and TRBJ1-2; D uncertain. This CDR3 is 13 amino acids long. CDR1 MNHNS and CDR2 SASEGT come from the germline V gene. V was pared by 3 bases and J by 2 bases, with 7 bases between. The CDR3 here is CASSEGRNYGYTF. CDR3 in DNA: TGTGCCAGCAGTGAGGGCAGAAACTATGGCTACACCTTC.

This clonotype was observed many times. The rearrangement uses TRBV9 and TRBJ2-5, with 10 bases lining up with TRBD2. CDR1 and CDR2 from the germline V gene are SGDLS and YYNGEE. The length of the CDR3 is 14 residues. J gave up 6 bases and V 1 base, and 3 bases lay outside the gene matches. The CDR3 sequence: CASSVLAGEQTQYF. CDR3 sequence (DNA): TGTGCCAGCAGCGTACTAGCGGGGGAACAGACCCAGTACTTC.

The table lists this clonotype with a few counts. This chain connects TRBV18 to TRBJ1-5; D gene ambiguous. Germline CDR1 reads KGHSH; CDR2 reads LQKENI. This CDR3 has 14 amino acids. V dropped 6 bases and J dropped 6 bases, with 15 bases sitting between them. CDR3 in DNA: TGTGCCAGCTCCACGGCGGGGAGAAGTCAGCCCCAGCATTTT. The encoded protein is CASSTAGRSQPQHF.

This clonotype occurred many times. The CDR3 bases are TGTGCCAGCAGCCAAGGGGCGGGGGGGCCGAGCGGGAAGCAGTTCTTC. This translates into CASSQGAGGPSGKQFF. The chain employs TRBV3-1 and TRBJ2-1, with 9 bases fitting TRBD2. The CDR3 length is 16 residues. Germline V gives CDR1 LGHDT, CDR2 YNNKEL (reference sequence). J gave up 11 bases and V 1 base, and 12 bases lay outside the gene matches.

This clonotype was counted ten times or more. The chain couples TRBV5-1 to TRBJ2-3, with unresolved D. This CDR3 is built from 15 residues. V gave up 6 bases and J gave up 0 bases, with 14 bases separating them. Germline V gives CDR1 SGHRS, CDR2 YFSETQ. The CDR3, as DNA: TGCGCCAGCAATGCGAAAACAAGTAGCACAGATACGCAGTATTTT. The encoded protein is CASNAKTSSTDTQYF.

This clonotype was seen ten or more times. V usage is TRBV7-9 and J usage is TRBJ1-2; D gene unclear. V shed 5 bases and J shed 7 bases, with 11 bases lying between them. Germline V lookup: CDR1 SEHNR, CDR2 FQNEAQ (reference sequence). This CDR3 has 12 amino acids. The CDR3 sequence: CASSPPSSGYTF. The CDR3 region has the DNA TGTGCCAGCAGCCCGCCCTCCTCTGGCTACACCTTC.

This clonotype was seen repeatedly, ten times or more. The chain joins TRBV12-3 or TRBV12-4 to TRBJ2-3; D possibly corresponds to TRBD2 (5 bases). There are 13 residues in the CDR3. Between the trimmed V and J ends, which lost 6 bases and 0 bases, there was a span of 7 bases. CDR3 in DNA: TGTGCCAGCAGGAGGACTAGCACAGATACGCAGTATTTT. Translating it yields CASRRTSTDTQYF.

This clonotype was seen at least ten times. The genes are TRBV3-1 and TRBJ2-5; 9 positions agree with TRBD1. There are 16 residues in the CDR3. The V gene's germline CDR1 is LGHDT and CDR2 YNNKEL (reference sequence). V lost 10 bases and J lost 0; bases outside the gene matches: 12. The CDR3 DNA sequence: TGTGCCACCCAACAGGGGGCCCCTGTGTACCAAGAGACCCAGTACTTC. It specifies CATQQGAPVYQETQYF.

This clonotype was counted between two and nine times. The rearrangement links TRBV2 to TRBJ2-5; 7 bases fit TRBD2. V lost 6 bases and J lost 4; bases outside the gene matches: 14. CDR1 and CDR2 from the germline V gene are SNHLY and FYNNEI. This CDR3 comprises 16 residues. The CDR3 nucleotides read TGTGCCAGCAGACTCTGGGGGGAGGGTACCACAGAGACCCAGTACTTC. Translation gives CASRLWGEGTTETQYF.

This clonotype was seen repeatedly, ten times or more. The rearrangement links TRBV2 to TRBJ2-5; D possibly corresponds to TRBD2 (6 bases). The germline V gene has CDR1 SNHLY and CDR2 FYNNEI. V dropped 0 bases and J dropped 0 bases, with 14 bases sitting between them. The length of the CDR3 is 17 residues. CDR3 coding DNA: TGTGCCAGCAGTGAAGCGCGGGCGGGGAGATACCAAGAGACCCAGTACTTC. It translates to CASSEARAGRYQETQYF.

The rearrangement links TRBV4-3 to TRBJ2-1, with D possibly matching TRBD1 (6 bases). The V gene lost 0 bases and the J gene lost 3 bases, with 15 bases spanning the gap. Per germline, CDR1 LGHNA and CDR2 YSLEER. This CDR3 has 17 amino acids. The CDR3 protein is CASSQDLGQGLYNEQFF. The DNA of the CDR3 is TGCGCCAGCAGCCAAGATTTGGGGCAGGGGCTCTACAATGAGCAGTTCTTC.